Sequencing of this T cell receptor (beta chain) was carried out in a study of blood T cell repertoires in COVID-19. Study in general: T cells, B-cell-depleted T cells, or PBMCs provided the cDNA or gDNA that served as material.

The CDR3 totals 15 residues. Germline trimming cut 4 bases from V and 10 bases from J; bases unmatched to any gene: 9. Germline-derived CDR1 and CDR2 are KGHSH and LQKENI. Authors' data handling: It was from reference gene primer amplification that nucleated cell counts were estimated. TCRdb's table, derived via immunoSEQ multiplex PCR, lists solely in-frame clones and lacks some. The V and J calls and clone size are taken from that table; D and trimming were inferred from the DNA. Among around 46,000 clones listed, around 82% were seen once. Sequenced input: peripheral blood. This chain uses TRBV18 with TRBJ1-6, with TRBD1 matching 8 bases. This clonotype originated in a human donor in a cohort sampled during active COVID-19. This CDR3 reads CASSLSTGEVSPLHF. The CDR3 coding sequence is TGTGCCAGCTCACTCTCGACAGGGGAGGTCTCACCCCTCCACTTT.